This is a list of T cell receptor beta chains from one sample in a study of cytomegalovirus exposure and HLA in healthy donors. Assay used: immunoSEQ multiplex PCR; TCRdb lists only in-frame clones, some missing. The sample shows about 110,000 clones, 70% to 90% of them seen only once. The sample was PBMCs. The receptors were gathered from a woman aged 18-30 years in good health and CMV-seropositive. Both conserved end residues are part of each CDR3. D genes are given only for firm matches. The size of a clone is reported for some rows only, either as once, few or many, or as a class for expanded clones.

j_gene | d_gene | abundance | v_gene | CDR3nt | CDR3aa
TRBJ2-5 | TRBD1 | - | TRBV7-9 | TGTGCCAGCAGTGATTTTGGTACAGGGGCGGAGACCCAGTACTTC | CASSDFGTGAETQYF
TRBJ1-5 | - | - | TRBV28 | TGTGCCAGCAGTTTATTTGAGGAGAGCAATCAGCCCCAGCATTTT | CASSLFEESNQPQHF
TRBJ1-2 | TRBD1 | - | TRBV28 | TGTGCCAGCAGTTTAGGGACAGTTAACTATGGCTACACCTTC | CASSLGTVNYGYTF
TRBJ2-7 | TRBD1 | - | TRBV18 | TGTGCCAGCTTCCCCGGGACAGGGGGCTACGAGCAGTACTTC | CASFPGTGGYEQYF
TRBJ2-7 | TRBD1 | - | TRBV2 | TGTGCCAGCAGGATTAGGACAGGGTTCTACGAGCAGTACTTC | CASRIRTGFYEQYF
TRBJ2-7 | - | - | TRBV4-2 | TGTGCCAGCAGCCATCTCGACAGTTACGAGCAGTACTTC | CASSHLDSYEQYF
TRBJ2-3 | - | - | TRBV6-1 | TGTGCCAGCAGTGAAGTCGGGGCGCGGGGAGATACGCAGTATTTT | CASSEVGARGDTQYF
TRBJ2-1 | TRBD2 | few | TRBV5-1 | TGCGCCAGCAGCTTGGCGGCTAGCGGGTTTTTAAGCTCCTACAATGAGCAGTTCTTC | CASSLAASGFLSSYNEQFF
TRBJ2-3 | - | once | TRBV6-4 | TGTGCCAGCAGTGACCCCGTCAGGGGGGAGGTTACGCAGTATTTT | CASSDPVRGEVTQYF
TRBJ2-7 | - | - | TRBV11-2 | TGTGCCAGCAGCTGGTCCATCGACAGGGAGGACGAGCAGTACTTC | CASSWSIDREDEQYF
TRBJ2-2 | TRBD1 | - | TRBV19 | TGTGCCAGTAGTACGGGACAGGGGACGTCCGGGGAGCTGTTTTTT | CASSTGQGTSGELFF
TRBJ1-1 | - | - | TRBV9 | TGTGCCAGCAGCGTAGGCGTCATACCTGACACTGAAGCTTTCTTT | CASSVGVIPDTEAFF
TRBJ2-3 | - | - | TRBV28 | TGTGCCAGCAGTTTGTCGGCCACAGCTACAGATACGCAGTATTTT | CASSLSATATDTQYF
TRBJ1-2 | TRBD1 | few | TRBV5-1 | TGCGCCAGCAGCGGTACAGGGGACTATGGCTACACCTTC | CASSGTGDYGYTF
TRBJ2-1 | TRBD2 | - | TRBV6-1 | TGTGCCAGCAGAACAGGACTAGCGGACTACAATGAGCAGTTCTTC | CASRTGLADYNEQFF
TRBJ1-6 | - | - | TRBV6-1 | TGTGCCAGCAGTGACACAGCCACTTTCTTT | CASSDTATFF
TRBJ2-3 | TRBD2 | - | TRBV30 | TGTGCCTGGACCCCCCTAGCGGGAGTAGGCACAGATACGCAGTATTTT | CAWTPLAGVGTDTQYF
TRBJ2-5 | - | few | TRBV9 | TGTGCCAGCAGCGTAGGGGACACTCAAGAGACCCAGTACTTC | CASSVGDTQETQYF